This TCR beta chain originates from a study of lymphopenia after photon versus proton radiotherapy. Libraries were prepared by immunoSEQ multiplex PCR; TCRdb keeps only in-frame clonotypes and omits some of them. The table has 150,000 to 200,000 clones, approximately 90% seen once. CDR1 SEHNR and CDR2 FQNEAQ come from the germline V gene (reference sequence). Trimming pared 5 bases from V and 5 bases from J, leaving 8 bases between. The CDR3 covers 12 residues. The receptor comes from a man aged 50 or older with gastric cancer. This chain uses TRBV7-9 with TRBJ2-3; maybe TRBD1 (5 bases). The starting material was peripheral blood, obtained from a patient treated with photon-based radiotherapy. The CDR3 DNA reads TGTGCCAGCAGCGGGGCACTAGATACGCAGTATTTT. Its protein product is CASSGALDTQYF.